This TCR beta chain originates from a study of a mutant IDH1 vaccine in newly diagnosed glioma. Study background: An approximately 60% male, 37.5% female split and a mean age of about 40 years characterized treated patients. Former treatment meant radiotherapy, temozolomide, or both; the majority had gotten both.

The time point denotes: baseline, week 1 (first vaccination visit). Treatment specified: pre-vaccination baseline after standard-of-care therapy. The donors had new WHO grade 3 or 4 astrocytomas; these were IDH1-mutant and ATRX-lost. This clone occurred once. Germline V gives CDR1 KGHSH, CDR2 LQKENI. This CDR3 has 21 amino acids. V shed 1 base and J 3 bases; nucleotides not matched to a gene: 19. Libraries were prepared by immunoSEQ multiplex PCR; TCRdb keeps only in-frame clonotypes and omits some of them. The sample lists 85,000 to 100,000 clones, about four fifths occurring once. The chain joins TRBV18 to TRBJ2-7; 12 bases line up with TRBD2. This clonotype was sampled from a man aged 40-49 years with glioma. The material was PBMCs, obtained from a glioma patient treated with radiotherapy, temozolomide or both. The CDR3 coding sequence is TGTGCCAGCTCACCACTAATAAAGAGTCCGACTAGCGGGGGAAACCGCTACGAGCAGTACTTC. Translated, it gives CASSPLIKSPTSGGNRYEQYF.